Listed here are 30 T cell receptor beta chains from one sample, sequenced in a study of identical twins. MiXCR, applied by TCRdb to the 5' RACE reads, yields one record per CDR3 protein. The table lists around 1.7 million distinct CDR3 sequences, 25% to 35% of them singletons, with around 0.3% in the top ten. Sequencing was performed on cord blood. The source is a newborn girl in good health.

This clonotype showed up just a few times. V is TRBV5-1 and J is TRBJ2-7; 9 bases fit TRBD1. The CDR3 covers 15 residues. Trimming at V came to 1 base and at J to 2 bases, leaving 4 bases not matched to a gene. Germline values: CDR1 SGHRS, CDR2 YFSETQ. The CDR3 reads CASSLTGQGPYEQYF. The DNA of the CDR3 is TGCGCCAGCAGCTTGACAGGACAGGGGCCCTACGAGCAGTACTTC.

V gene TRBV20-1 combines with J gene TRBJ1-5, with D unclear. Germline lookup yields CDR1 DFQATT and CDR2 SNEGSKA (reference sequence). The CDR3 loop spans 13 amino acids. With 3 bases removed from V and 2 bases from J, the gap between germline ends came to 8 bases. The CDR3 bases are TGCAGTGCTAGTAGGGCTCGCAATCAGCCCCAGCATTTT. It encodes CSASRARNQPQHF.

This chain connects TRBV11-2 to TRBJ2-3; TRBD2 aligns across 7 bases. Germline loops: CDR1 SGHAT, CDR2 FQNNGV. V was clipped by 1 base and J by 2 bases; unmatched bases: 6. This CDR3 comprises 16 residues. DNA of the CDR3: TGTGCCAGCAGCTTAGTGGCGGGAGTGCCCACAGATACGCAGTATTTT. This codes for CASSLVAGVPTDTQYF.

This chain connects TRBV5-1 to TRBJ1-2, with D perhaps matching TRBD1 (6 bases). V gave up 4 bases and J gave up 9 bases, with 25 bases separating them. The CDR3 covers 16 residues. Germline CDR1 and CDR2: SGHRS and YFSETQ. CDR3 protein: CASSPGQTWALSSYTF. DNA for the CDR3: TGCGCCAGCAGCCCCGGACAGACCTGGGCCCTTTCTAGCTACACCTTC.

The DNA of the CDR3 is TGTGCCAGCAGCCAACCTAGCGGGAGGACCGGGGAGCTGTTTTTT. This codes for CASSQPSGRTGELFF. J is TRBJ2-2 and V is TRBV4-2; 11 bases align to TRBD2. Per the germline V gene, CDR1 is LGHNA and CDR2 is YNFKEQ. CDR3 length: 15 amino acids. With 2 bases clipped from V and 5 bases from J, the junction kept 1 base outside the gene matches.

This clonotype was detected only once. The chain uses TRBV6-5 and TRBJ1-1, with D possibly TRBD1 on 5 matching bases. Germline V gene data show CDR1 as MNHEY and CDR2 as SVGAGI. The V end lost 0 bases, the J end lost 3 bases, and 14 bases lay between the germline ends. CDR3 length equals 16 residues. As DNA, the CDR3 is TGTGCCAGCAGTTACTCGAATAGGGGAGGGGACACTGAAGCTTTCTTT. It specifies CASSYSNRGGDTEAFF.

With respect to this clonotype: One base away lies a much larger clone, so this may be a sequencing read error. The gene calls are TRBV4-2 and TRBJ1-2; D gene unclear. The CDR3 covers 14 residues. CDR1 is LGHNA, CDR2 YNFKEQ, per germline. The chain's CDR3 is CASGQYGTDYGYTF. The CDR3 DNA reads as TGTGCCAGCGGCCAATACGGCACGGACTATGGCTACACCTTC.

This clonotype was seen a single time. An end of the junction does not agree with germline; a read error may underlie this. This chain connects TRBV5-6 to TRBJ1-2; D possibly corresponds to TRBD1 (5 bases). The CDR3 extends over 14 amino acids. Germline CDR1 SGHDT, CDR2 YYEEEE. The CDR3 DNA reads TGTGCCAGCAGCTTGGCCAGGCAGGGTGATGGCTGCACCTTC. It translates to CASSLARQGDGCTF.

The chain has TRBV7-9 and TRBJ2-1; D possibly corresponds to TRBD2 (5 bases). CDR3 length: 14 residues. The V end was cut by 10 bases, the J end by 0 bases, with 13 bases between. Germline assignment: CDR1 SEHNR and CDR2 FQNEAQ (reference sequence). The DNA of the CDR3 is TGTGCCATCCTGAGCGGAAGCTCCTACAATGAGCAGTTCTTC. This translates into CAILSGSSYNEQFF.

This clonotype was picked up many times. This chain uses TRBV27 with TRBJ2-6, with D unresolved. The CDR3 loop spans 16 amino acids. V shed 5 bases and J shed 0 bases, with 11 bases lying between them. From germline, CDR1 is MNHEY and CDR2 SMNVEV (reference sequence). The CDR3 region is CASSPLRNSGANVLTF. The CDR3, as DNA: TGTGCCAGCAGTCCCCTACGGAACTCTGGGGCCAACGTCCTGACTTTC.

This chain links TRBV27 with TRBJ1-5; TRBD1 matches at 7 bases. The germline gives CDR1 MNHEY, CDR2 SMNVEV (reference sequence). There are 15 residues in the CDR3. V lost 5 bases, J lost 6 bases, and 10 bases stayed unmatched. The CDR3 nucleotides read TGTGCCAGCAGTCCCCTTGACAGGGCGGGTCAGCCCCAGCATTTT. Its translation is CASSPLDRAGQPQHF.

The chain employs TRBV20-1 and TRBJ1-2; TRBD1 aligns across 7 bases. Germline V gene lookup returns CDR1 DFQATT and CDR2 SNEGSKA (reference sequence). Trimming removed 1 base from V and 8 bases from J; junction bases left unmatched: 4. The CDR3 length is 12 residues. The CDR3 protein is CSARGQGVGYTF. The CDR3, as DNA: TGCAGTGCTAGAGGACAGGGTGTCGGCTACACCTTC.

As for this clonotype: The junction departs from the called germline gene at one end, perhaps through a read error. V usage is TRBV6-1 and J usage is TRBJ2-4; D uncertain. This CDR3 is built from 16 residues. The germline CDR1 and CDR2 sequences are MNHNS and SASEGT. Written as DNA, the CDR3 is TGTGCCAGCAGTGAAGCTAACGCTATAGCCAAAAACATTCGGTACTTC. Its translation: CASSEANAIAKNIRYF.

This clonotype appeared a few times. The chain carries TRBV9 and TRBJ1-5, with 7 bases aligning to TRBD1. The CDR3 contains 14 residues. Germline lookup yields CDR1 SGDLS and CDR2 YYNGEE. V trimming: 3 bases; J trimming: 7 bases; junction bases outside the gene matches: 7. CDR3 nucleotides: TGTGCCAGCAGCGGACAGGGAACGGGCCAGCCCCAGCATTTT. Translation: CASSGQGTGQPQHF.

V usage is TRBV11-3 and J usage is TRBJ2-2; the D gene is possibly TRBD2 (5 bases). The CDR3 has 16 amino acids. Trimming pared 5 bases from V and 1 base from J, leaving 14 bases between. CDR1 SGHNT and CDR2 YENEEA come from the germline V gene. The CDR3 protein is CASSMSGLGNTGELFF. CDR3 nucleotide sequence: TGTGCCAGCAGCATGAGCGGACTTGGGAACACCGGGGAGCTGTTTTTT.

With respect to this clonotype: At one end the junction does not follow the germline gene, possibly because of a read error. The V gene is TRBV7-9, the J gene TRBJ2-5; 7 bases match TRBD2. CDR3 length equals 16 residues. Looked up from germline, CDR1 is SEHNR and CDR2 is FQNEAQ (reference sequence). CDR3 DNA: TGTGCCAGCGGCTTAGGTAGGCTAGCGGAACAAGAGACCCAGTACTTC. Protein product: CASGLGRLAEQETQYF. The full variable domain, its missing parts supplied by reference TRBV7-9 and TRBJ2-5, is DTGVSQNPRHKITKRGQNVTFRCDPISEHNRLYWYRQTLGQGPEFLTYFQNEAQLEKSRLLSDRFSAERPKGSFSTLEIQRTEQGDSAMYLCASGLGRLAEQETQYFGPGTRLLVL.

The V call is TRBV28, the J call TRBJ2-1; TRBD2 matches 9 bases. The V and J ends lost 6 bases and 8 bases, in that order; junction bases with no gene match: 14. The CDR3 is 16 amino acids. The germline CDR1 and CDR2 sequences are MDHEN and SYDVKM. CDR3: CASSLLPSGVADEQFF. Written as DNA, the CDR3 is TGTGCCAGCAGCCTACTTCCTAGCGGGGTTGCGGATGAGCAGTTCTTC.

About this clonotype itself: A single base separates this from a much larger clone, so it may be a read error. This chain uses TRBV3-1 with TRBJ2-1, with TRBD2 matching 9 bases. The DNA end favors TRBJ2-7, so the J call may be wrong. CDR1 and CDR2 (germline): LGHDT, YNNKEL (reference sequence). The CDR3 spans 15 residues. The CDR3 nucleotides read TGTGCCAGCAGCCAAGGTAGCGGGAGCTACAATGAGCAGTACTTC. Translation gives CASSQGSGSYNEQYF.

J is TRBJ2-3 and V is TRBV20-1; maybe TRBD2 (6 bases). CDR1 and CDR2 from the germline V gene are DFQATT and SNEGSKA (reference sequence). The CDR3 runs to 14 residues. Deletions cut 3 bases from V and 3 bases from J, with 13 bases between. CDR3 in amino acids: CSARRDGLTDTQYF. The CDR3 DNA reads TGCAGTGCTAGGCGGGATGGGTTGACAGATACGCAGTATTTT.

This chain joins TRBV18 and TRBJ2-1, with TRBD2 as a possible D gene (6 bases). CDR3 length: 14 residues. Between the trimmed V and J ends, which lost 3 bases and 5 bases, there was a span of 11 bases. Germline V CDR1 and CDR2: KGHSH, LQKENI. The CDR3 DNA reads as TGTGCCAGCTCACCTGCAGGGAGGAACAATGAGCAGTTCTTC. This encodes CASSPAGRNNEQFF.

V gene TRBV15 combines with J gene TRBJ1-1; D is unclear. CDR1 and CDR2 (germline): LNHNV, YYDKDF (reference sequence). The CDR3 sequence is 13 residues long. Deletions cut 5 bases from V and 0 bases from J, with 7 bases between. The CDR3: CATSPSMNTEAFF. The CDR3 DNA follows: TGTGCCACCAGCCCGAGTATGAACACTGAAGCTTTCTTT.

The table lists this clonotype with a few counts. The chain couples TRBV29-1 to TRBJ1-5, with D perhaps TRBD1 (5 bases). Germline values: CDR1 SQVTM, CDR2 ANQGSEA. This CDR3 is 13 amino acids long. V was trimmed by 5 bases and J by 0 bases, leaving 8 bases between them. The CDR3 region has the DNA TGCAGCGTTCGGACAAATAGCAATCAGCCCCAGCATTTT. Amino acid sequence: CSVRTNSNQPQHF.

This clonotype was counted a few times. The chain links TRBV7-2 to TRBJ1-2; D may be TRBD1 (6 bases). The CDR3 spans 17 residues. Trimming took off 4 bases at V and 2 bases at J, with 20 bases between the two ends. The germline V gene has CDR1 SGHTA and CDR2 FQGNSA. The CDR3 here is CASSSPYGGGPNYGYTF. CDR3 nucleotides: TGTGCCAGCAGCTCACCCTATGGAGGGGGACCCAACTATGGCTACACCTTC.

This clonotype was detected ten times or more. V and J are TRBV12-3 or TRBV12-4 and TRBJ2-7; D not resolved. This CDR3 spans 14 amino acids. Trimming shortened V by 6 bases and J by 4 bases, and 16 bases separated the two germline ends. CDR3 amino acids: CASSNGGSYYEQYF. The CDR3 nucleotides are TGTGCCAGCAGCAATGGTGGCAGCTATTACGAGCAGTACTTC.

CDR3 DNA sequence: TGTGCCAGCAGCAAAGGTTACAGTTTAGGGGTAGCTTTCTTT. Protein sequence: CASSKGYSLGVAFF. This chain connects TRBV7-2 to TRBJ1-1; a weak D match, TRBD1 (5 bases). Trimming took off 5 bases at V and 10 bases at J, with 20 bases between the two ends. In germline, CDR1 is SGHTA, CDR2 FQGNSA. The CDR3 covers 14 residues.

The rearrangement links TRBV28 to TRBJ2-1, with TRBD1 identical over 9 bases. With 6 bases clipped from V and 9 bases from J, the junction kept 12 bases outside the gene matches. This CDR3 region has 15 residues. CDR1 and CDR2 (germline): MDHEN, SYDVKM. CDR3 sequence: CASRAPGQGGGEQFF. CDR3 nucleotide sequence: TGTGCCAGCAGGGCACCGGGACAGGGAGGGGGTGAGCAGTTCTTC.

This clonotype has a handful of counts. The CDR3 nucleotides are TGTGCCAGCAGTGAGGGTGACAGGGGGTCCCCGCTCTATGGCTACACCTTC. Translating it yields CASSEGDRGSPLYGYTF. The rearrangement joins TRBV25-1 to TRBJ1-2, with 9 bases matching TRBD1. The CDR3 totals 17 residues. Trimming at V came to 3 bases and at J to 4 bases, leaving 12 bases not matched to a gene. The germline gives CDR1 MGHDK, CDR2 SYGVNS.

This clonotype turned up a few times. The CDR3 region has the DNA TGTGCCAGCAGTTTAGCGCTACAGGGGTTTGGCTACACCTTC. This codes for CASSLALQGFGYTF. This chain connects TRBV12-3 or TRBV12-4 to TRBJ1-2; 7 bases agree with TRBD1. There are 14 residues in the CDR3. V was clipped by 0 bases and J by 7 bases; unmatched bases: 5.

The J gene is TRBJ1-2, the V gene TRBV18, with 7 bases that match TRBD1. The CDR3 consists of 14 residues. The V segment lost 3 bases and the J segment 4 bases; nucleotides outside the gene matches: 5. Germline values: CDR1 KGHSH, CDR2 LQKENI. The CDR3 bases are TGTGCCAGCTCACCTTACAGGGGCTCCTATGGCTACACCTTC. Its protein is CASSPYRGSYGYTF.

This chain uses TRBV18 with TRBJ2-3; 8 nucleotides line up with TRBD2. CDR3 length equals 19 residues. The germline V gene has CDR1 KGHSH and CDR2 LQKENI. Unmatched junction bases numbered 17, after V lost 4 bases and J lost 2 bases. CDR3 in DNA: TGTGCCAGCTCACTCCTTCCCCGCGGGGGGATTGGGGCCACAGATACGCAGTATTTT. Its translation is CASSLLPRGGIGATDTQYF.